These T cell receptor beta chains were read from a single sample in a study of vaccination effects on CD4 cells after COVID-19. Assay used: immunoSEQ multiplex PCR; TCRdb lists only in-frame clones, some missing. The repertoire has approximately 38,000 clones, just under 75% of them found once; the top ten carry 30% to 40%. These receptors' antigens are unknown. The sequenced sample was CD4+ T cells from PBMCs cultured with a peptide pool, obtained before COVID-19 vaccination. The receptors were gathered from a human donor who had a prior SARS-CoV-2 infection. The CDR3 runs from the conserved cysteine through the conserved F or W. Each record gives: V gene, clone size, CDR3 protein. Where a row states a size, it is once, few, many or the class of an expanded clone; other rows omit it.

TRBV9 NA CASSPRRNPGNEQFF
TRBV9 NA CASSVGLAGGPNYNEQFF
TRBV6-5 NA CASRDPQGFGQYF
TRBV2 NA CASSGGLRTYEQYF
TRBV19 once CASSSRAGNYGYTF
TRBV6-2/TRBV6-3 once CASSYWDYSYEQYF
TRBV5-1 NA CASSQTTGNEQYF
TRBV5-4 NA CASSEGLAPDTQYF
TRBV18 NA CASSPAGQGFGKLFF
TRBV30 NA CAWSVNGRNTIYF
TRBV9 NA CASSVGGRLVDTQYF
TRBV5-1 NA CASSLVVAEYNEQFF
TRBV18 few CASSPGTEQYF
TRBV5-1 few CASSLSSVSTDTQYF
TRBV15 NA CATSRDHLRTNTGELFF
TRBV10-3 few CATAAGTSNTGELFF
TRBV10-3 NA CAISVIMGTLTFTDTQYF
TRBV5-1 NA CASSWTGVYEQYF
TRBV19 NA CASSIPRLAVRRAGAYNEQFF
TRBV6-5 NA CASNRGTEAFF
TRBV18 many CASSRGTGEGSSGNTIYF
TRBV5-1 few CASSLTNRGLSYNEQFF
TRBV6-1 few CASSEIPAYNEQFF
TRBV5-1 few CASSLLGNTEAFF
TRBV12-3/TRBV12-4 NA CASSLRFYEQYF
TRBV30 few CAWGNAGDQPQHF
TRBV27 NA CASSYPGAGETQYF
TRBV15 once CATSRGGVQTYEQYF
TRBV11-2 NA CASSYPEWAGELFF
TRBV30 NA CAWSRPSEQFF
TRBV28 NA CASRDASGSASYEQYF
TRBV20-1 NA CSASSSGTSYEQYF
TRBV7-2 NA CASSLSRAIETQYF
TRBV18 NA CASSPSLAGGGTLPYNEQFF
TRBV5-1 NA CASSFSPGGQETQYF
TRBV5-1 NA CASSLDGATNEKLFF
TRBV4-2 once CASRDIDGSTDTQYF
TRBV3-1/TRBV3-2 once CASSPQGGMNTEAFF
TRBV7-2 NA CASRPGLAVDTQYF
TRBV20-1 NA CRVASYEQYF
TRBV5-1 NA CASSLSGSSGNTIYF